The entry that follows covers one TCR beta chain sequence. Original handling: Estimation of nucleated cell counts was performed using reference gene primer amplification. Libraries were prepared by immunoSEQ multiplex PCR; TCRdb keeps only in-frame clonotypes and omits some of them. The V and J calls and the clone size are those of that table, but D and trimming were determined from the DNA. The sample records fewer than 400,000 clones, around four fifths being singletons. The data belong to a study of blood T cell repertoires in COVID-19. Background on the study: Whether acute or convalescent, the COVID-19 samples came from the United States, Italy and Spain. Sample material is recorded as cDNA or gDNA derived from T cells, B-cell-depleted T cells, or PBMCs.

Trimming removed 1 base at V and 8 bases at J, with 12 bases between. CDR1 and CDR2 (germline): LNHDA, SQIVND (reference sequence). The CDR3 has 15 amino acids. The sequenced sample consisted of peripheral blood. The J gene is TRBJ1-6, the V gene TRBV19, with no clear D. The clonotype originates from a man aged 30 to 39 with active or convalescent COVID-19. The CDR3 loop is CASSIVVTLYSPLHF. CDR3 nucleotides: TGTGCCAGTAGTATAGTGGTAACTTTATATTCACCCCTCCACTTT.